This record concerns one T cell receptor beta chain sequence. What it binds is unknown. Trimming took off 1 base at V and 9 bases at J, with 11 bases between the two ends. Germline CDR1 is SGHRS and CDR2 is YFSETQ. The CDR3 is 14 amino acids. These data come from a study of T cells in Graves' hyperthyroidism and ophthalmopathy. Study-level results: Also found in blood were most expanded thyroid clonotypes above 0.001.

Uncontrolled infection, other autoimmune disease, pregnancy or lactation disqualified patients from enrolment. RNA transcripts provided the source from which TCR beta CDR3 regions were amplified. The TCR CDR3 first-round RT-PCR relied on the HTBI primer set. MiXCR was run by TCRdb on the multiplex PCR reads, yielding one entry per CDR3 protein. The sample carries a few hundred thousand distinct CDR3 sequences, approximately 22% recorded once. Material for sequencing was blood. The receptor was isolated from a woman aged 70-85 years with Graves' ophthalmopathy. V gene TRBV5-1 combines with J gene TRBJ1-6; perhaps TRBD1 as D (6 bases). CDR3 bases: TGCGCCAGCAGCTTGACGGACAGCCGTTCACCCCTCCACTTT. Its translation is CASSLTDSRSPLHF.